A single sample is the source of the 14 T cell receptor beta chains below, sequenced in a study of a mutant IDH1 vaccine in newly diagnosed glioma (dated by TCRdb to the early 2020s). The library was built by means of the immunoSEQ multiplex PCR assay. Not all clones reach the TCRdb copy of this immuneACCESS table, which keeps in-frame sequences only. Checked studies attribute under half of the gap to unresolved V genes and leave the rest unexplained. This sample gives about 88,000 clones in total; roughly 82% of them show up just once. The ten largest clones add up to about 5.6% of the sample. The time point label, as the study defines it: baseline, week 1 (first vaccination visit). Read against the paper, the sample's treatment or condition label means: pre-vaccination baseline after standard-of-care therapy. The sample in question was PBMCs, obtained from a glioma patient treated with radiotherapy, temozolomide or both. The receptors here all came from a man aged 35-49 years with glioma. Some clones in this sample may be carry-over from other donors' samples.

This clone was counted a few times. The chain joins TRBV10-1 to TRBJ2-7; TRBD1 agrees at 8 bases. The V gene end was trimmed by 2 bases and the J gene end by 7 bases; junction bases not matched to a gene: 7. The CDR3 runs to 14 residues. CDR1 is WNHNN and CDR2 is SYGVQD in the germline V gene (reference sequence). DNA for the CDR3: TGCGCCAGCAGTGAGACCGGGACAGGTGAGGAGCAGTACTTC. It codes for CASSETGTGEEQYF.

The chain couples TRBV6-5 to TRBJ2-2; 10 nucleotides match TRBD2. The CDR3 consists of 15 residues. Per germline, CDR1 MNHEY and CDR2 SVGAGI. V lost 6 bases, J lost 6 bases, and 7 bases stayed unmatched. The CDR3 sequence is CASRPLAGRPGELFF. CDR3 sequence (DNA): TGTGCCAGCAGGCCACTAGCGGGGAGACCCGGGGAGCTGTTTTTT.

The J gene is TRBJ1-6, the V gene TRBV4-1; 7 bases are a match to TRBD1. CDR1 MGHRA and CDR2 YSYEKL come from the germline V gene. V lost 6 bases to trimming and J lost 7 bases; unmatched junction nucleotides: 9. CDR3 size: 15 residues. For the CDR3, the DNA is TGCGCCAGCAGTGAGTTCCAGGGGGACAATTCACCCCTCCACTTT. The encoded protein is CASSEFQGDNSPLHF.

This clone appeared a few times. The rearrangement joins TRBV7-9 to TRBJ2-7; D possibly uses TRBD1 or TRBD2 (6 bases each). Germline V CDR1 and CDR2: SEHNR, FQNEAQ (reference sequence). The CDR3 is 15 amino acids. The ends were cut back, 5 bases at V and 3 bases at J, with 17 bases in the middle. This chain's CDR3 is CASSPSAGRGYEQYF. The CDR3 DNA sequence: TGTGCCAGCAGCCCATCAGCGGGCAGGGGCTACGAGCAGTACTTC.

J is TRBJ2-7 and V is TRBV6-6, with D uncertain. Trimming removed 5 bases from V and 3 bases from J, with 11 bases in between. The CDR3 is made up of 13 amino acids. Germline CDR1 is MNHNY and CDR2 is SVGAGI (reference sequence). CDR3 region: CASSIDRDYEQYF. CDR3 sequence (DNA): TGTGCCAGCAGTATCGATAGAGACTACGAGCAGTACTTC.

The CDR3 sequence is CASSQSDRNNYGYTF. As DNA, the CDR3 is TGTGCCAGTAGCCAATCGGACAGGAATAACTATGGCTACACCTTC. The chain employs TRBV19 and TRBJ1-2; TRBD1 matches 7 bases. Germline assignment: CDR1 LNHDA and CDR2 SQIVND (reference sequence). The CDR3 is 15 residues long. V shed 6 bases and J 1 base; nucleotides not matched to a gene: 8. The full variable domain, with the rest looked up from reference TRBV19 and TRBJ1-2, is DGGITQSPKYLFRKEGQNVTLSCEQNLNHDAMYWYRQDPGQGLRLIYYSQIVNDFQKGDIAEGYSVSREKKESFPLTVTSAQKNPTAFYLCASSQSDRNNYGYTFGSGTRLTVV.

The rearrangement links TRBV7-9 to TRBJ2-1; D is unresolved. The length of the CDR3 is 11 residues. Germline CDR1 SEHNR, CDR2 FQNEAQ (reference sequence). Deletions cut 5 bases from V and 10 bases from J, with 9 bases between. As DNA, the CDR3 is TGTGCCAGCAGCCGTGATTTCGAGCAGTTCTTC. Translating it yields CASSRDFEQFF. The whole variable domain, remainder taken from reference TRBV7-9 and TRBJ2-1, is DTGVSQNPRHKITKRGQNVTFRCDPISEHNRLYWYRQTLGQGPEFLTYFQNEAQLEKSRLLSDRFSAERPKGSFSTLEIQRTEQGDSAMYLCASSRDFEQFFGPGTRLTVL.

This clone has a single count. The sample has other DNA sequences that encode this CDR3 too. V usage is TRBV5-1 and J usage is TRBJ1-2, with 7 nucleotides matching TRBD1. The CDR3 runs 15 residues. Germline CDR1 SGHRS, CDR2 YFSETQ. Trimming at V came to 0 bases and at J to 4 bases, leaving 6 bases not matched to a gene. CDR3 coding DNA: TGCGCCAGCAGCTTGGCTACAGGGGCAAGCTATGGCTACACCTTC. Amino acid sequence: CASSLATGASYGYTF. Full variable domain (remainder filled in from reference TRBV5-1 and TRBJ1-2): KAGVTQTPRYLIKTRGQQVTLSCSPISGHRSVSWYQQTPGQGLQFLFEYFSETQRNKGNFPGRFSGRQFSNSRSEMNVSTLELGDSALYLCASSLATGASYGYTFGSGTRLTVV.

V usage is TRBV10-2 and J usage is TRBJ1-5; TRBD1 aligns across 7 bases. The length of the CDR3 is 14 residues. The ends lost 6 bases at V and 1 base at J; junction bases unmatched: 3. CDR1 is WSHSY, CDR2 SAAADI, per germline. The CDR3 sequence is CASSQTGSNQPQHF. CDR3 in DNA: TGCGCCAGCAGCCAGACAGGGAGCAATCAGCCCCAGCATTTT.

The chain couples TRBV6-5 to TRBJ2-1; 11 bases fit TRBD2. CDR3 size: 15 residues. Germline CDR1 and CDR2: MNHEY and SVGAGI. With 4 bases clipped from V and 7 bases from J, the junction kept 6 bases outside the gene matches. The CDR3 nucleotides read TGTGCCAGCAGTTTGGCTATAGCGGGGGGGAATGAGCAGTTCTTC. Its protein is CASSLAIAGGNEQFF.

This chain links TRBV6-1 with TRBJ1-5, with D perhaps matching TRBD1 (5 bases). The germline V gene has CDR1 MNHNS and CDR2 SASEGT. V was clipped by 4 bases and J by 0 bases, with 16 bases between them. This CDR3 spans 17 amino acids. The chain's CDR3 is CASSGVGGFPSNQPQHF. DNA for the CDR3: TGTGCCAGCAGTGGCGTTGGGGGTTTCCCTAGCAATCAGCCCCAGCATTTT.

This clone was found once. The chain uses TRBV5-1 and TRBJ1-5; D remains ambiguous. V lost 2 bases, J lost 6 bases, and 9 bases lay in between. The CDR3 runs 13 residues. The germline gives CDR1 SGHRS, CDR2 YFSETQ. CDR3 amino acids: CASSLGEGQPQHF. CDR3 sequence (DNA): TGCGCCAGCAGCTTAGGTGAGGGTCAGCCCCAGCATTTT.

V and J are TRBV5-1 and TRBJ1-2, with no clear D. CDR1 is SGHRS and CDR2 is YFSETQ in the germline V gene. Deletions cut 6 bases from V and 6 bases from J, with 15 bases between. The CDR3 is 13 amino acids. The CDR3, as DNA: TGCGCCAGCACCCCGGAAGGGATCGATGGCTACACCTTC. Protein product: CASTPEGIDGYTF. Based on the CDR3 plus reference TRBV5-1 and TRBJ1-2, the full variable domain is KAGVTQTPRYLIKTRGQQVTLSCSPISGHRSVSWYQQTPGQGLQFLFEYFSETQRNKGNFPGRFSGRQFSNSRSEMNVSTLELGDSALYLCASTPEGIDGYTFGSGTRLTVV.

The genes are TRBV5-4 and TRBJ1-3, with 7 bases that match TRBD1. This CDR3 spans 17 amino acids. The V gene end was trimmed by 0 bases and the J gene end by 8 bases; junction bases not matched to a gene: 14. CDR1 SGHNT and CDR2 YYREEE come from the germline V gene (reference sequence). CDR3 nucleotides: TGTGCCAGCAGCTTGGATCCGAACAGGGGTAAACGTGACACCATATATTTT. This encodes CASSLDPNRGKRDTIYF.